This TCR beta chain came from a study of Ad26.COV2.S vaccination and SARS-CoV-2 variants. Study summary: Intramuscular Ad26.COV2.S doses were given once or twice, 56 days apart. Whole-study results and caveats: Total T cell responses, in the TCR breadth and depth analyses, may have been underestimated. Spike-specific TCR breadth ran higher among vaccine recipients than placebo recipients.

Produced via immunoSEQ multiplex PCR; TCRdb's table is partial and in-frame only. Of under 600,000 clones listed, nearly 90% are singletons. As to this clone: Its antigen is undetermined.

Treatment here: around 19 received Ad26.COV2.S at low or high dose, single or two shots; several received placebo; per-sample allocation not given. It was on day 63 after the first vaccine or placebo injection that samples were taken. Wuhan-strain spike was delivered by a replication-incompetent Ad26 vector. V lost 2 bases to trimming and J lost 0 bases, with 8 bases between them. The CDR3 covers 15 residues. The germline V gene has CDR1 SGDLS and CDR2 YYNGEE. The sample here was peripheral blood, taken in a trial of Ad26.COV2.S vaccine versus placebo. The genes are TRBV9 and TRBJ2-2; maybe TRBD2 (5 bases). The clonotype was recovered from a person between 18 and 65 years old who received the Ad26.COV2.S COVID-19 vaccine or a placebo. Written as DNA, the CDR3 is TGTGCCAGCAGCGTGCGGGCTACGAACACCGGGGAGCTGTTTTTT. Amino acid sequence: CASSVRATNTGELFF.